This is a list of T cell receptor beta chains from one sample in a study of blood T cell repertoires in COVID-19. Sequencing was performed with immunoSEQ multiplex PCR; in TCRdb, only in-frame clones are kept and a portion is missing. The sample shows tens of thousands of clones, roughly 75% of them seen only once. The sequenced sample was peripheral blood. The receptors stem from a man aged 65 to 79 with acute or convalescent COVID-19. Both conserved end residues are part of each CDR3. D genes are given only for firm matches. Where a row states a size, it is once, few, many or the class of an expanded clone; other rows omit it.

CDR3 length	V gene	clone size	D gene	J gene	CDR3 DNA	CDR3 protein
18	TRBV28	-	-	TRBJ2-1	TGTGCCAGCAGTCTCAGGGTCGGCCGGTGGGGTAGCCGGAATGAGCAGTTCTTC	CASSLRVGRWGSRNEQFF
13	TRBV7-2	-	-	TRBJ2-4	TGTGCCAGCAGCCCGACACAAACAAGCATTCAGTACTTC	CASSPTQTSIQYF
16	TRBV10-3	-	TRBD2	TRBJ2-3	TGTGCCATCAGGGCGTCGGCTCTAGCGGGTTCAGATACGCAGTATTTT	CAIRASALAGSDTQYF
14	TRBV7-2	-	TRBD1	TRBJ1-1	TGTGCCAGCAGCGGGGGACAGTGGAACACTGAAGCTTTCTTT	CASSGGQWNTEAFF
13	TRBV28	-	-	TRBJ2-5	TGTGCCAGCAGTTTATTCGGGATGGAGACCCAGTACTTC	CASSLFGMETQYF
14	TRBV30	-	-	TRBJ1-3	TGTGCCTGGAGTGTACTGTCGGGGAGGGTGGTCATATATTTT	CAWSVLSGRVVIYF
17	TRBV27	-	TRBD1	TRBJ1-2	TGTGCCAGCAGTTTCTGGACAGGGGGCGCGGGGGGCTATGGCTACACCTTC	CASSFWTGGAGGYGYTF
18	TRBV6-2/TRBV6-3	-	TRBD2	TRBJ2-3	TGTGCCAGCAGTTACCAACGAGGGACTAGCGGGACCTCAGATACGCAGTATTTT	CASSYQRGTSGTSDTQYF
14	TRBV11-3	-	-	TRBJ2-7	TGTGCCAGCAGCTTCGGAGGGGCGCCCAACGAGCAGTACTTC	CASSFGGAPNEQYF
15	TRBV30	few	TRBD1	TRBJ1-5	TGTGCCTGGAGCCGGCGGCAGGGGGGTATCGGGCCCCAGCATTTT	CAWSRRQGGIGPQHF
16	TRBV29-1	-	TRBD1	TRBJ2-4	TGCAGCGTTTCCGACAGGGGGGCACTAGCCAAAAACATTCAGTACTTC	CSVSDRGALAKNIQYF
22	TRBV21-1	-	-	TRBJ2-6	TGTGCCAGCAGCAAGAGAATCCGGGACAGGGGACTACAGCTGTCTGGGGCCAACGTCCTGACTTTC	CASSKRIRDRGLQLSGANVLTF
14	TRBV30	-	TRBD1	TRBJ1-6	TGTGCCTGGATAAGACAGGGGCAAATAGCACCCCTCCACTTT	CAWIRQGQIAPLHF
14	TRBV7-8	-	TRBD1	TRBJ1-1	TGTGCCAGCAGCTTCCTGGACAGGGGAACTGAAGCTTTCTTT	CASSFLDRGTEAFF
16	TRBV6-5	-	-	TRBJ2-1	TGTGCCAGCAGTTACACGGGATCTCAGGAGACCGATGAGCAGTTCTTC	CASSYTGSQETDEQFF
16	TRBV18	-	TRBD2	TRBJ2-5	TGTGCCAGCCGATCGGGCCTAGCGGGAGTCGGAGAGACCCAGTACTTC	CASRSGLAGVGETQYF
14	TRBV6-5	-	TRBD1	TRBJ1-1	TGTGCCAGCAGCCTGACAGGGACGGGCACTGAAGCTTTCTTT	CASSLTGTGTEAFF
16	TRBV18	once	TRBD2	TRBJ2-1	TGTGCCAGCTCACCCGGGACTAGCGGATCCTACAATGAGCAGTTCTTC	CASSPGTSGSYNEQFF
18	TRBV30	-	-	TRBJ1-3	TGTGCCTGGGCTCGATGGTTAATGAACGGACAGTCCGGAAACACCATATATTTT	CAWARWLMNGQSGNTIYF
19	TRBV3-1/TRBV3-2	-	TRBD2	TRBJ2-7	TGTGCCAGCAGCCATAGGACTAGCGGACTTTTAGAAGTCTCCTACGAGCAGTACTTC	CASSHRTSGLLEVSYEQYF
15	TRBV6-5	-	-	TRBJ1-3	TGTGCCAGCAGCTCCGGCAGAGGCTCTGGAAACACCATATATTTT	CASSSGRGSGNTIYF
12	TRBV25-1	-	TRBD1	TRBJ1-2	TGTGCCAGCTCCCAGGGGGCTGGAGGCTACACCTTC	CASSQGAGGYTF
16	TRBV6-2/TRBV6-3	-	TRBD1	TRBJ2-7	TGTGCCAGCAGTTACAACGTACAGGGGGCCTCCTACGAGCAGTACTTC	CASSYNVQGASYEQYF
21	TRBV9	-	TRBD1	TRBJ2-6	TGTGCCAGCAGCGTAGCTACAAGGGGGACAGGGGCTTCCTCTGGGGCCAACGTCCTGACTTTC	CASSVATRGTGASSGANVLTF
15	TRBV5-1	once	-	TRBJ2-7	TGCGCCAGCAGCTACGCAGGGTTGAGCTCCTACGAGCAGTACTTC	CASSYAGLSSYEQYF
16	TRBV27	-	TRBD2	TRBJ2-3	TGTGCCAGCAGTTTAGTAGCGGGAGGGCCTAGGGATACGCAGTATTTT	CASSLVAGGPRDTQYF
15	TRBV15	-	TRBD2	TRBJ2-1	TGTGCCACCAGGGGCGGACTAGCGGGGGGTAATGAGCAGTTCTTC	CATRGGLAGGNEQFF
12	TRBV7-9	-	-	TRBJ2-7	TGTGCCAGCAGCGGAGGGACCTACGAGCAGTACTTC	CASSGGTYEQYF
14	TRBV6-2/TRBV6-3	-	TRBD1	TRBJ2-7	TGTGCCAGCAGTCCCGGACAGGGTGTCCACGAGCAGTACTTC	CASSPGQGVHEQYF
14	TRBV2	-	-	TRBJ1-5	TGTGCCAGCAGGCCGGACAGAGGCTCTCAGCCCCAGCATTTT	CASRPDRGSQPQHF
17	TRBV21-1	-	-	TRBJ2-1	TGTGCCAGCAGCGAGCGACCTAGCGCCCGCTCCTACAATGAGCAGTTCTTC	CASSERPSARSYNEQFF
15	TRBV7-2	-	TRBD1	TRBJ1-2	TGTGCCAGCAGCTTAAGGTCCCGAGGGGGCGATGGCTACACCTTC	CASSLRSRGGDGYTF
14	TRBV5-1	-	TRBD1	TRBJ2-1	TGCGCCAGCAAAACCGACAGGGGTGCAAGTGAGCAGTTCTTC	CASKTDRGASEQFF
18	TRBV7-6	-	-	TRBJ2-2	TGTGCCAGCAGCTCACCGGACAGTCCCAAACCGAACACCGGGGAGCTGTTTTTT	CASSSPDSPKPNTGELFF
15	TRBV28	-	TRBD1	TRBJ1-4	TGTGCCAGCAGTTCCATCAGGGGGAAAAATGAAAAACTGTTTTTT	CASSSIRGKNEKLFF
17	TRBV2	-	TRBD2	TRBJ2-3	TGTGCCAGCAGCGAGAGCGGGAGGGGAGTCGACACAGATACGCAGTATTTT	CASSESGRGVDTDTQYF
15	TRBV19	-	-	TRBJ1-5	TGTGCCAGTAGTATAGTAAGCCACCCAAATCAGCCCCAGCATTTT	CASSIVSHPNQPQHF
16	TRBV5-3	-	-	TRBJ1-3	TGTGCCAGAAGCTTCACCTGCTCAGACTCTGGAAACACCATATATTTT	CARSFTCSDSGNTIYF
12	TRBV29-1	-	TRBD1	TRBJ1-1	TGCAGCGTTAACAGGGGAGACACTGAAGCTTTCTTT	CSVNRGDTEAFF
17	TRBV11-2	-	TRBD1	TRBJ1-3	TGTGCCAGCAGCTTAGCGGGTCTGGGACAGGGAATAAACACCATATATTTT	CASSLAGLGQGINTIYF
13	TRBV19	once	-	TRBJ2-3	TGTGCCAGTAGTCCGACGACATACTATACGCAGTATTTT	CASSPTTYYTQYF
15	TRBV27	-	-	TRBJ1-3	TGTGCCAGCAGCTCCCCAGGGATCTCTGGAAACACCATATATTTT	CASSSPGISGNTIYF
16	TRBV10-1	-	-	TRBJ2-3	TGCGCCAGCAGTGAGGGGCTCCTTGACCCCACAGATACGCAGTATTTT	CASSEGLLDPTDTQYF
15	TRBV19	-	-	TRBJ2-7	TGTGCCAGTAAACCCCCAGGGGGGCCCTCCTACGAGCAGTACTTC	CASKPPGGPSYEQYF
12	TRBV7-9	once	-	TRBJ1-1	TGTGCCAGCAGCTTTTCTCGGGGTGAAGCTTTCTTT	CASSFSRGEAFF
15	TRBV24-1	-	-	TRBJ2-2	TGTGCCACCAGTGATTTCCCGAGTCCCCCCGGGGAGCTGTTTTTT	CATSDFPSPPGELFF
13	TRBV19	-	-	TRBJ2-5	TGTGCCAGTAGTATTTCAGGGGCAGAGACCCAGTACTTC	CASSISGAETQYF
19	TRBV4-1	-	TRBD2	TRBJ2-2	TGCGCCAGCAGCCAACGCAGACTAGCGGGGGTTACTAACACCGGGGAGCTGTTTTTT	CASSQRRLAGVTNTGELFF
15	TRBV7-9	-	TRBD1	TRBJ2-7	TGTGCCAGCAGCTTAGTTGGGGACAGTTTCTACGAGCAGTACTTC	CASSLVGDSFYEQYF
15	TRBV4-3	-	-	TRBJ2-7	TGCGCCAGCAGCCAAGAAGTTCGGGGGGCGGGTGAGCAGTACTTC	CASSQEVRGAGEQYF
15	TRBV15	-	-	TRBJ2-1	TGTGCCACCAGCAGCCGGGACTCCGGAACCAATGAGCAGTTCTTC	CATSSRDSGTNEQFF
15	TRBV7-2	-	-	TRBJ2-7	TGTGCCAGCAGCTTACAGGGTGGGGGACTGGGCGAGCAGTACTTC	CASSLQGGGLGEQYF
15	TRBV6-2/TRBV6-3	-	-	TRBJ1-2	TGTGCCAGCAGTTACTCCGATCCAAACACCTATGGCTACACCTTC	CASSYSDPNTYGYTF
15	TRBV10-1	-	TRBD1	TRBJ1-5	TGCGCCAGCAGTGAATCCAGGGGGTTAAATCAGCCCCAGCATTTT	CASSESRGLNQPQHF
13	TRBV6-2/TRBV6-3	-	-	TRBJ1-1	TGTGCCAGCAGTAAACAGGAGAACACTGAAGCTTTCTTT	CASSKQENTEAFF